Listed below are T cell receptor beta chains from one sample, sequenced in a study of regulatory T cells in long-lasting Graves disease. TCRdb re-derived calls from the multiplex PCR reads in MiXCR, one entry per CDR3 protein. The profile covers some 230,000 distinct CDR3 sequences, with approximately 20% appearing a single time and about 20% taken by the ten largest. This specimen was peripheral blood mononuclear cells (PBMCs), taken at new diagnosis, from a patient treated with antithyroid drugs. Receptors were obtained from a female donor with Graves disease. The CDR3 runs from the conserved cysteine through the conserved F or W. D genes are given only for firm matches. Not all rows give a size; the values are once, few, many and, for expanded clones, a class.

D: NA; V: TRBV19; length: 14; size: many; J: TRBJ1-1; DNA: TGTGCCAGTAGTATGGGGAAGGGGTGGACTGAAGCTTTCTTT; CDR3: CASSMGKGWTEAFF
D: TRBD2; V: TRBV27; length: 16; size: many; J: TRBJ2-3; DNA: TGTGCCAGCAGTTCCCCGACTAGCGGGAGTTTTCATACGCAGTATTTT; CDR3: CASSSPTSGSFHTQYF
D: NA; V: TRBV6-1; length: 16; size: many; J: TRBJ1-4; DNA: TGTGCCGGCAGTCGCCGCAGCGGGACGAACGCGGAAAAACTGTTTTTT; CDR3: CAGSRRSGTNAEKLFF
D: NA; V: TRBV10-2; length: 12; size: few; J: TRBJ2-1; DNA: TGCGCCAGCAGGGACCCTAGCCCTGAGCAGTTCTTC; CDR3: CASRDPSPEQFF
D: NA; V: TRBV12-3/TRBV12-4; length: 14; size: NA; J: TRBJ1-4; DNA: TGTGCCAGCAGTTCTGACAGCCTTAATGAAAAACTGTTTTTT; CDR3: CASSSDSLNEKLFF
D: TRBD2; V: TRBV11-2; length: 14; size: many; J: TRBJ2-1; DNA: TGTGCCAGCAGCTTGGCGACTAGCATGTATGAGCAGTTCTTC; CDR3: CASSLATSMYEQFF
D: NA; V: TRBV5-1; length: 14; size: many; J: TRBJ2-4; DNA: TGCGCCAGCAGCTTGTCCCAGGGCAAAAACATTCAGTACTTC; CDR3: CASSLSQGKNIQYF
D: NA; V: TRBV30; length: 12; size: many; J: TRBJ2-2; DNA: TGTGCCTGCAGGGGGGACACCGGGGAGCTGTTTTTT; CDR3: CACRGDTGELFF
D: NA; V: TRBV7-8; length: 14; size: many; J: TRBJ2-5; DNA: TGTGCCAGCAGCTTAGGGACCTTCCAAGAGACCCAGTACTTC; CDR3: CASSLGTFQETQYF
D: TRBD2; V: TRBV7-2; length: 15; size: many; J: TRBJ2-7; DNA: TGTGCCAGCAGCTTGACTAGCGGGAGGGGGTACGAGCAGTACTTC; CDR3: CASSLTSGRGYEQYF
D: NA; V: TRBV6-5; length: 12; size: many; J: TRBJ1-5; DNA: TGTGCCAGCAGTTACTCAGATGATCCCCAGCATTTT; CDR3: CASSYSDDPQHF
D: NA; V: TRBV18; length: 13; size: NA; J: TRBJ1-2; DNA: TGTGCCAGCTCACCAGGGCTCAACTATAGCTACACCTTC; CDR3: CASSPGLNYSYTF
D: TRBD2; V: TRBV6-5; length: 14; size: many; J: TRBJ2-1; DNA: TGTGCCAGCAGTTACTCGGGACTAGCAAATGAGCAGTTCTTC; CDR3: CASSYSGLANEQFF
D: NA; V: TRBV6-1; length: 13; size: few; J: TRBJ2-7; DNA: TGTGCCAGCGTACCAAGGGACCACTACGAGCAGTACTTC; CDR3: CASVPRDHYEQYF
D: NA; V: TRBV6-5; length: 13; size: many; J: TRBJ2-7; DNA: TGTGCCAGCAGTTATCGGATGTGGGACGAGCAGTACTTC; CDR3: CASSYRMWDEQYF
D: TRBD2; V: TRBV4-1; length: 16; size: many; J: TRBJ2-5; DNA: TGCGCCAGCAGCCAAGATGGGCTAGCGGGGGGAGAGACCCAGTACTTC; CDR3: CASSQDGLAGGETQYF
D: NA; V: TRBV28; length: 17; size: few; J: TRBJ1-3; DNA: TGTGCCAGCAGTTTACCAGACAGGTTCGGCTCTGGAAACACCATATATTTT; CDR3: CASSLPDRFGSGNTIYF
D: TRBD1; V: TRBV7-9; length: 14; size: NA; J: TRBJ2-7; DNA: TGTGCCAGCAGTCCGACAGGGAATCATTACGAGCAGTACTTC; CDR3: CASSPTGNHYEQYF
D: NA; V: TRBV2; length: 15; size: once; J: TRBJ2-2; DNA: TGTGCCAGCAGTGAAGCCTGGGCGGCCACCGGGGAGCTGTTTTTT; CDR3: CASSEAWAATGELFF
D: TRBD2; V: TRBV6-2/TRBV6-3; length: 20; size: NA; J: TRBJ2-3; DNA: TGTGCCAGCAGAGGGAGCAAGGGGGAACTAGCGGGAGGAAGGACAGATACGCAGTATTTT; CDR3: CASRGSKGELAGGRTDTQYF
D: TRBD2; V: TRBV5-6; length: 16; size: many; J: TRBJ2-3; DNA: TGTGCCAGCAGCCCCTCGATAGCGGGGGGTAGGAATACGCAGTATTTT; CDR3: CASSPSIAGGRNTQYF
D: TRBD1; V: TRBV11-2; length: 14; size: NA; J: TRBJ2-7; DNA: TGTGCCAGCAGCTGGACAGGGTTATCCTACGAGCAGTACTTC; CDR3: CASSWTGLSYEQYF
D: NA; V: TRBV5-1; length: 15; size: few; J: TRBJ2-6; DNA: TGCGCCAGCAGCCCCGGGGTCTCTGGGGCCAACGTCCTGACTTTC; CDR3: CASSPGVSGANVLTF
D: NA; V: TRBV7-9; length: 17; size: many; J: TRBJ2-7; DNA: TGTGCCAGCAGCTTAAATCTGGGACGGACGGGATCCTACGAGCAGTACTTC; CDR3: CASSLNLGRTGSYEQYF
D: NA; V: TRBV30; length: 13; size: many; J: TRBJ2-3; DNA: TGTGCCTGGAGTAGGGGGGCTGGAGATACGCAGTATTTT; CDR3: CAWSRGAGDTQYF
D: NA; V: TRBV7-7; length: 15; size: few; J: TRBJ2-5; DNA: TGTGCTAGCAGCTTAGGAGGGGGCGGCCAAGAGACCCAGTACTTC; CDR3: CASSLGGGGQETQYF
D: TRBD1; V: TRBV27; length: 13; size: many; J: TRBJ1-2; DNA: TGTGCCAGCAGGCGAACAGGGGCTGGTGGCTACACCTTC; CDR3: CASRRTGAGGYTF
D: TRBD1; V: TRBV19; length: 13; size: many; J: TRBJ1-1; DNA: TGTGCCAGTAGACCAGGGGGCAACACTGAAGCTTTCTTT; CDR3: CASRPGGNTEAFF
D: NA; V: TRBV20-1; length: 14; size: few; J: TRBJ2-7; DNA: TGCAGTGCTAGAGATCGTGGGGAAGTGGGCGAGCAGTACTTC; CDR3: CSARDRGEVGEQYF
D: NA; V: TRBV6-2/TRBV6-3; length: 15; size: NA; J: TRBJ2-6; DNA: TGTGCCAGCAGTTTTGGGGGGGCGGGGGCCAACGTCCTGACTTTC; CDR3: CASSFGGAGANVLTF
D: TRBD2; V: TRBV19; length: 13; size: few; J: TRBJ2-1; DNA: TGTGCCAGTAAACTGGGAGGGGTAAATGAGCAGTTCTTC; CDR3: CASKLGGVNEQFF
D: NA; V: TRBV7-6; length: 13; size: many; J: TRBJ2-5; DNA: TGTGCCAGCAGTATTTATCACCAAGAGACCCAGTACTTC; CDR3: CASSIYHQETQYF
D: NA; V: TRBV29-1; length: 13; size: few; J: TRBJ1-2; DNA: TGCAGCGCCCGGGGGGGGTCGGTGGGGGGCTACACCTTC; CDR3: CSARGGSVGGYTF
D: NA; V: TRBV12-3/TRBV12-4; length: 14; size: NA; J: TRBJ1-5; DNA: TGTGCCAGCAGTTTGGCGGGGAGCAATCAGCCCCAGAATTTT; CDR3: CASSLAGSNQPQNF
D: NA; V: TRBV20-1; length: 12; size: once; J: TRBJ2-5; DNA: TGCAGTGATATGCGGATAGAGCAGGCCCAGTACTTC; CDR3: CSDMRIEQAQYF
D: NA; V: TRBV10-3; length: 14; size: many; J: TRBJ1-1; DNA: TGTGCCATCACCGGTGACAGGTCGAACACTGAAGCTTTCTTT; CDR3: CAITGDRSNTEAFF